These T cell receptor beta chains were read from a single sample in a study of T cell responses to AZD1222 COVID-19 vaccine. Only in-frame clones appear in the TCRdb table, and some are missing; sequencing was by immunoSEQ multiplex PCR. Of about 81,000 clones detected, approximately 90% appear once; the ten largest clones hold roughly 8%. Sequencing used peripheral blood, obtained 28 days after the second AZD1222 dose. The origin of the receptors is an adult who received the AZD1222 COVID-19 vaccine. Each CDR3 is given with its conserved first and last residue. A D gene is named only where the DNA matches it firmly. Clone sizes are given selectively: once, few, many, or a class where the clone is expanded.

d_call: TRBD2; j_call: TRBJ2-7; cdr3_length: 15; v_call: TRBV6-2/TRBV6-3; clone_size: once; cdr3_aa: CASSSSSGFYYEQYF; cdr3_nt: TGTGCCAGCAGTTCCTCTAGCGGGTTCTACTACGAGCAGTACTTC
d_call: TRBD2; j_call: TRBJ2-7; cdr3_length: 11; v_call: TRBV5-1; clone_size: -; cdr3_aa: CASRERESQYF; cdr3_nt: TGCGCCAGCAGGGAGCGGGAGTCGCAGTACTTC
d_call: -; j_call: TRBJ2-7; cdr3_length: 15; v_call: TRBV6-2/TRBV6-3; clone_size: -; cdr3_aa: CASSYFSRGFDEQYF; cdr3_nt: TGTGCCAGCAGCTATTTCAGCAGGGGATTCGACGAGCAGTACTTC
d_call: -; j_call: TRBJ1-2; cdr3_length: 14; v_call: TRBV7-9; clone_size: -; cdr3_aa: CASGQGGLNYGYTF; cdr3_nt: TGTGCCAGCGGACAAGGAGGCTTAAACTATGGCTACACCTTC
d_call: TRBD1; j_call: TRBJ2-3; cdr3_length: 15; v_call: TRBV28; clone_size: -; cdr3_aa: CASSLRQGGTDTQYF; cdr3_nt: TGTGCCAGCAGTTTAAGACAGGGTGGGACAGATACGCAGTATTTT
d_call: -; j_call: TRBJ2-3; cdr3_length: 16; v_call: TRBV30; clone_size: few; cdr3_aa: CAWSVLSGTAGDTQYF; cdr3_nt: TGTGCCTGGAGTGTACTGTCAGGGACCGCTGGTGATACGCAGTATTTT
d_call: -; j_call: TRBJ1-2; cdr3_length: 13; v_call: TRBV28; clone_size: -; cdr3_aa: CASSLTSLYGYTF; cdr3_nt: TGTGCCAGCAGTTTGACCTCCCTCTATGGCTACACCTTC
d_call: -; j_call: TRBJ2-1; cdr3_length: 17; v_call: TRBV21-1; clone_size: -; cdr3_aa: CASSTSASGQVNNEQFF; cdr3_nt: TGTGCCAGCAGCACCTCCGCCTCGGGACAGGTAAACAATGAGCAGTTCTTC
d_call: -; j_call: TRBJ2-6; cdr3_length: 13; v_call: TRBV12-3/TRBV12-4; clone_size: -; cdr3_aa: CASSLSGANVLTF; cdr3_nt: TGTGCCAGCAGTTTATCTGGGGCCAACGTCCTGACTTTC
d_call: -; j_call: TRBJ2-1; cdr3_length: 11; v_call: TRBV27; clone_size: -; cdr3_aa: CASSFDREQFF; cdr3_nt: TGTGCCAGCAGTTTTGACAGGGAGCAGTTCTTC
d_call: -; j_call: TRBJ1-4; cdr3_length: 16; v_call: TRBV7-8; clone_size: -; cdr3_aa: CASSLDRWTVNEKLFF; cdr3_nt: TGTGCCAGCAGCTTAGATAGGTGGACAGTTAATGAAAAACTGTTTTTT
d_call: TRBD1; j_call: TRBJ1-4; cdr3_length: 14; v_call: TRBV4-3; clone_size: -; cdr3_aa: CASSQPGQGEKLFF; cdr3_nt: TGCGCCAGCAGCCAACCGGGACAGGGTGAAAAACTGTTTTTT
d_call: -; j_call: TRBJ2-2; cdr3_length: 15; v_call: TRBV7-3; clone_size: -; cdr3_aa: CASSSDEIPTGELFF; cdr3_nt: TGTGCCAGCAGTTCTGACGAGATCCCCACCGGGGAGCTGTTTTTT
d_call: TRBD1; j_call: TRBJ1-1; cdr3_length: 14; v_call: TRBV11-2; clone_size: -; cdr3_aa: CASSFTGGNTEAFF; cdr3_nt: TGTGCCAGCAGCTTTACAGGGGGGAACACTGAAGCTTTCTTT
d_call: -; j_call: TRBJ1-1; cdr3_length: 15; v_call: TRBV6-1; clone_size: -; cdr3_aa: CASSEWFQRNTEAFF; cdr3_nt: TGTGCCAGCAGTGAATGGTTTCAGAGGAACACTGAAGCTTTCTTT
d_call: TRBD1; j_call: TRBJ2-1; cdr3_length: 15; v_call: TRBV10-3; clone_size: -; cdr3_aa: CAISAGDRVGDEQFF; cdr3_nt: TGTGCCATCAGTGCCGGGGACAGGGTAGGCGATGAGCAGTTCTTC
d_call: -; j_call: TRBJ1-1; cdr3_length: 14; v_call: TRBV20-1; clone_size: -; cdr3_aa: CSASWPFLQGGPFF; cdr3_nt: TGCAGTGCTAGTTGGCCCTTTTTACAGGGAGGTCCTTTCTTT
d_call: TRBD1; j_call: TRBJ1-2; cdr3_length: 16; v_call: TRBV28; clone_size: -; cdr3_aa: CASSLYRDRGLYGYTF; cdr3_nt: TGTGCCAGCAGTTTGTACCGGGACAGGGGGCTCTATGGCTACACCTTC
d_call: -; j_call: TRBJ1-1; cdr3_length: 9; v_call: TRBV11-1; clone_size: -; cdr3_aa: CASSSGAFF; cdr3_nt: TGTGCCAGCAGCTCGGGAGCTTTCTTT
d_call: -; j_call: TRBJ1-5; cdr3_length: 14; v_call: TRBV5-1; clone_size: once; cdr3_aa: CPSSLGGGNQPQHF; cdr3_nt: TGCCCCAGCAGCTTGGGGGGGGGTAATCAGCCCCAGCATTTT
d_call: -; j_call: TRBJ2-2; cdr3_length: 16; v_call: TRBV9; clone_size: -; cdr3_aa: CASSELDRANTGELFF; cdr3_nt: TGTGCCAGCAGCGAACTGGACAGAGCGAACACCGGGGAGCTGTTTTTT
d_call: -; j_call: TRBJ2-1; cdr3_length: 15; v_call: TRBV19; clone_size: -; cdr3_aa: CASSISGGHYNEQFF; cdr3_nt: TGTGCCAGTAGTATTAGCGGAGGCCATTACAATGAGCAGTTCTTC
d_call: TRBD1; j_call: TRBJ1-4; cdr3_length: 13; v_call: TRBV5-4; clone_size: -; cdr3_aa: CASSLDRGEKLFF; cdr3_nt: TGTGCCAGCAGCTTGGACAGGGGAGAAAAACTGTTTTTT
d_call: TRBD2; j_call: TRBJ2-1; cdr3_length: 15; v_call: TRBV19; clone_size: -; cdr3_aa: CASSMSGRAVNEQFF; cdr3_nt: TGTGCCAGTAGTATGAGCGGGAGGGCTGTCAATGAGCAGTTCTTC
d_call: TRBD2; j_call: TRBJ2-3; cdr3_length: 16; v_call: TRBV28; clone_size: once; cdr3_aa: CASSPGTSGRMDTQYF; cdr3_nt: TGTGCCAGCAGCCCGGGGACTAGCGGGAGAATGGATACGCAGTATTTT
d_call: TRBD2; j_call: TRBJ2-2; cdr3_length: 14; v_call: TRBV9; clone_size: -; cdr3_aa: CASSVATSGGELFF; cdr3_nt: TGTGCCAGCAGCGTAGCGACTAGCGGCGGGGAGCTGTTTTTT
d_call: -; j_call: TRBJ2-7; cdr3_length: 15; v_call: TRBV7-3; clone_size: -; cdr3_aa: CASSLKRNHSYEQYF; cdr3_nt: TGTGCCAGCAGCTTGAAGCGGAATCACTCCTACGAGCAGTACTTC
d_call: -; j_call: TRBJ1-2; cdr3_length: 12; v_call: TRBV6-2/TRBV6-3; clone_size: -; cdr3_aa: CASSSTDYGYTF; cdr3_nt: TGTGCCAGCAGTTCGACAGACTATGGCTACACCTTC
d_call: -; j_call: TRBJ2-5; cdr3_length: 14; v_call: TRBV5-1; clone_size: -; cdr3_aa: CASSLFSLRETQYF; cdr3_nt: TGCGCCAGCAGCTTGTTTTCGTTGCGGGAGACCCAGTACTTC
d_call: TRBD1; j_call: TRBJ1-3; cdr3_length: 14; v_call: TRBV7-3; clone_size: -; cdr3_aa: CATGQGMGGNTIYF; cdr3_nt: TGTGCCACGGGACAGGGGATGGGTGGAAACACCATATATTTT
d_call: -; j_call: TRBJ1-2; cdr3_length: 15; v_call: TRBV14; clone_size: -; cdr3_aa: CASSPLAWRTYGYTF; cdr3_nt: TGTGCCAGCAGCCCTCTTGCTTGGAGAACCTATGGCTACACCTTC
d_call: TRBD2; j_call: TRBJ2-1; cdr3_length: 13; v_call: TRBV30; clone_size: -; cdr3_aa: CAWNSGANNEQFF; cdr3_nt: TGTGCCTGGAACAGCGGGGCTAACAATGAGCAGTTCTTC
d_call: -; j_call: TRBJ1-5; cdr3_length: 14; v_call: TRBV6-1; clone_size: -; cdr3_aa: CASSEVWGVQPQHF; cdr3_nt: TGTGCCAGCAGTGAAGTTTGGGGGGTCCAGCCCCAGCATTTT
d_call: -; j_call: TRBJ2-7; cdr3_length: 13; v_call: TRBV27; clone_size: -; cdr3_aa: CASTTGGTYEQYF; cdr3_nt: TGTGCCAGCACCACTGGGGGAACCTACGAGCAGTACTTC
d_call: -; j_call: TRBJ2-5; cdr3_length: 15; v_call: TRBV9; clone_size: -; cdr3_aa: CASSAGQGPGETQYF; cdr3_nt: TGTGCCAGCAGCGCAGGTCAGGGGCCCGGAGAGACCCAGTACTTC
d_call: TRBD1; j_call: TRBJ2-7; cdr3_length: 14; v_call: TRBV29-1; clone_size: -; cdr3_aa: CSVSFGQGASEQYF; cdr3_nt: TGCAGCGTTTCCTTCGGACAGGGGGCGTCCGAGCAGTACTTC
d_call: TRBD2; j_call: TRBJ2-2; cdr3_length: 16; v_call: TRBV19; clone_size: -; cdr3_aa: CASSIGTRSSTGELFF; cdr3_nt: TGTGCCAGTAGTATAGGGACTAGGTCATCTACCGGGGAGCTGTTTTTT
d_call: -; j_call: TRBJ2-2; cdr3_length: 14; v_call: TRBV5-1; clone_size: -; cdr3_aa: CASSPGTNTGELFF; cdr3_nt: TGCGCCAGCAGCCCCGGGACGAACACCGGGGAGCTGTTTTTT
d_call: TRBD1; j_call: TRBJ1-2; cdr3_length: 12; v_call: TRBV19; clone_size: -; cdr3_aa: CASSNRGLGYTF; cdr3_nt: TGTGCCAGTAGTAACAGGGGGCTAGGCTACACCTTC
d_call: TRBD1; j_call: TRBJ2-3; cdr3_length: 16; v_call: TRBV3-1/TRBV3-2; clone_size: -; cdr3_aa: CASSQGTGAHTDTQYF; cdr3_nt: TGTGCCAGCAGCCAAGGGACAGGGGCCCACACAGATACGCAGTATTTT
d_call: -; j_call: TRBJ1-6; cdr3_length: 15; v_call: TRBV2; clone_size: -; cdr3_aa: CASSDRGSGNSPLHF; cdr3_nt: TGTGCCAGCAGTGATCGGGGAAGTGGAAATTCACCCCTCCACTTT
d_call: -; j_call: TRBJ1-6; cdr3_length: 15; v_call: TRBV19; clone_size: -; cdr3_aa: CARRPGPGTDSPLHF; cdr3_nt: TGTGCCAGGCGACCCGGGCCGGGTACGGATTCACCCCTCCACTTT
d_call: -; j_call: TRBJ2-2; cdr3_length: 15; v_call: TRBV7-2; clone_size: -; cdr3_aa: CASSANLGNTGELFF; cdr3_nt: TGTGCCAGCAGCGCTAACCTTGGAAACACCGGGGAGCTGTTTTTT
d_call: -; j_call: TRBJ2-7; cdr3_length: 14; v_call: TRBV6-5; clone_size: -; cdr3_aa: CASRDSSIDYEQYF; cdr3_nt: TGTGCCAGCAGAGACAGTTCCATTGACTACGAGCAGTACTTC
d_call: TRBD2; j_call: TRBJ2-3; cdr3_length: 16; v_call: TRBV29-1; clone_size: -; cdr3_aa: CSVTPLAGARSDTQYF; cdr3_nt: TGCAGCGTTACTCCTCTAGCGGGAGCGAGGTCAGATACGCAGTATTTT
d_call: TRBD2; j_call: TRBJ2-5; cdr3_length: 16; v_call: TRBV6-5; clone_size: -; cdr3_aa: CASSYSTSGTQETQYF; cdr3_nt: TGTGCCAGCAGTTACTCGACTAGCGGGACCCAAGAGACCCAGTACTTC
d_call: -; j_call: TRBJ2-7; cdr3_length: 10; v_call: TRBV20-1; clone_size: -; cdr3_aa: CSASSEEQYF; cdr3_nt: TGCAGTGCTAGCTCCGAGGAGCAGTACTTC
d_call: -; j_call: TRBJ1-6; cdr3_length: 15; v_call: TRBV3-1/TRBV3-2; clone_size: once; cdr3_aa: CASSQGVRYNSPLHF; cdr3_nt: TGTGCCAGCAGCCAAGGAGTCCGGTATAATTCACCCCTCCACTTT
d_call: -; j_call: TRBJ1-4; cdr3_length: 11; v_call: TRBV6-1; clone_size: -; cdr3_aa: CASSEGEKLFF; cdr3_nt: TGTGCCAGCAGTGAGGGGGAAAAACTGTTTTTT
d_call: -; j_call: TRBJ2-3; cdr3_length: 16; v_call: TRBV24-1; clone_size: -; cdr3_aa: CATSDESTTSTDTQYF; cdr3_nt: TGTGCCACCAGTGATGAATCTACCACTAGCACAGATACGCAGTATTTT
d_call: -; j_call: TRBJ1-1; cdr3_length: 13; v_call: TRBV4-3; clone_size: -; cdr3_aa: CASSQDIGTEAFF; cdr3_nt: TGCGCCAGCAGCCAAGATATAGGCACTGAAGCTTTCTTT
d_call: TRBD2; j_call: TRBJ2-1; cdr3_length: 16; v_call: TRBV6-1; clone_size: -; cdr3_aa: CASSESLAGVYNEQFF; cdr3_nt: TGTGCCAGCAGTGAATCCCTAGCGGGAGTCTACAATGAGCAGTTCTTC
d_call: TRBD2; j_call: TRBJ2-1; cdr3_length: 15; v_call: TRBV6-5; clone_size: -; cdr3_aa: CASSYSGTSGRVQFF; cdr3_nt: TGTGCCAGCAGTTACTCAGGGACTAGCGGCAGGGTGCAGTTCTTC
d_call: TRBD1; j_call: TRBJ2-6; cdr3_length: 17; v_call: TRBV11-3; clone_size: -; cdr3_aa: CASSPRQGARGANVLTF; cdr3_nt: TGTGCCAGCAGCCCGAGACAGGGGGCGAGGGGGGCCAACGTCCTGACTTTC
d_call: -; j_call: TRBJ1-1; cdr3_length: 14; v_call: TRBV27; clone_size: -; cdr3_aa: CASSLSSGLNEAFF; cdr3_nt: TGTGCCAGCAGTTTATCGTCCGGCTTGAATGAAGCTTTCTTT
d_call: -; j_call: TRBJ2-7; cdr3_length: 13; v_call: TRBV11-2; clone_size: -; cdr3_aa: CASTHGASYEQYF; cdr3_nt: TGTGCCAGCACCCACGGGGCCTCCTACGAGCAGTACTTC
d_call: -; j_call: TRBJ2-6; cdr3_length: 19; v_call: TRBV10-3; clone_size: -; cdr3_aa: CAIRGMGEVVGSGANVLTF; cdr3_nt: TGTGCCATCAGGGGGATGGGGGAGGTGGTCGGTTCTGGGGCCAACGTCCTGACTTTC
d_call: -; j_call: TRBJ2-5; cdr3_length: 13; v_call: TRBV5-4; clone_size: -; cdr3_aa: CASSLDSKETQYF; cdr3_nt: TGTGCCAGCAGCTTAGACTCAAAAGAGACCCAGTACTTC
d_call: -; j_call: TRBJ2-5; cdr3_length: 12; v_call: TRBV7-2; clone_size: -; cdr3_aa: CASAADRQTQYF; cdr3_nt: TGTGCCAGCGCGGCGGATCGGCAGACCCAGTACTTC